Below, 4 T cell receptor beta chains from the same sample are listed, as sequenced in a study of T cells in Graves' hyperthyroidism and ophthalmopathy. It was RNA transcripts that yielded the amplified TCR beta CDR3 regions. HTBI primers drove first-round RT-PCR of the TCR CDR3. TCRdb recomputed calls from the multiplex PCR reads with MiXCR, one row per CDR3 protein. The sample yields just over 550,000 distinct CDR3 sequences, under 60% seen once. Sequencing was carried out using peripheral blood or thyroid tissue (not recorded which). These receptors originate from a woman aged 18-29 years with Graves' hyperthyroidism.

CDR3 loop: CASSHEGQGSYEQYF. CDR3 nucleotide sequence: TGCGCCAGCAGCCATGAAGGACAGGGTTCCTACGAGCAGTACTTC. This chain joins TRBV4-1 and TRBJ2-7; 8 bases fit TRBD1. Germline CDR1 and CDR2: MGHRA and YSYEKL. Trimming cost V 3 bases and J 1 base; bases outside gene matches: 5. This CDR3 comprises 15 residues.

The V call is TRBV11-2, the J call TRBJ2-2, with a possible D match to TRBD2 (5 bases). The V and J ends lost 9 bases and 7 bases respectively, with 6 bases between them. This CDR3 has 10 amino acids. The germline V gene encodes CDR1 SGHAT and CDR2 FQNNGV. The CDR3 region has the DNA TGTGCCAGACGGGGCGGGGAGCTGTTTTTT. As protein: CARRGGELFF.

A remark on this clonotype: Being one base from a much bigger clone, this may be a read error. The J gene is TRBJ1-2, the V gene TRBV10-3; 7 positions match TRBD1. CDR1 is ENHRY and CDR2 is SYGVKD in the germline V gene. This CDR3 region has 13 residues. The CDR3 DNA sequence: TGTGCCAGCAGTGGACAGGACTACTATGGCTACACCTTC. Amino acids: CASSGQDYYGYTF.

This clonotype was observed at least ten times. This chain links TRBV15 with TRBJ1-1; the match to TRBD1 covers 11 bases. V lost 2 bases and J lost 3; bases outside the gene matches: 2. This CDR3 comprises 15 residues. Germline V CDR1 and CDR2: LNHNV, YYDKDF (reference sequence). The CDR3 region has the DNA TGTGCCACCAGCAGAAGGGACAGGGGGGACACTGAAGCTTTCTTT. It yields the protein CATSRRDRGDTEAFF.